A single sample gave rise to the 32 T cell receptor beta chains below, sequenced in a study of regulatory T cells in long-lasting Graves disease. The time point: newly diagnosed GD, antithyroid drugs for less than 3 months. PBMC RNA served as the TCR library source. CDR3-region Arm-PCR and iRepertoire HTBI primers produced the TCR beta libraries. In TCRdb, the multiplex PCR reads were re-called with MiXCR into one record per CDR3 protein. The profile shows roughly 350,000 distinct CDR3 sequences, 15% to 20% of them singletons. The same data also went into a second study, on T cells in Graves' hyperthyroidism and ophthalmopathy.

The sequenced sample was peripheral blood mononuclear cells (PBMCs), obtained at new diagnosis, from a patient treated with antithyroid drugs. These receptors originate from a man in his forties or fifties with Graves disease.

This clonotype turned up a few times. The V and J genes are TRBV7-9 and TRBJ1-1; D remains ambiguous. This CDR3 contains 15 residues. V lost 5 bases, J lost 3 bases, and 16 bases lay in between. Germline CDR1 and CDR2: SEHNR and FQNEAQ (reference sequence). The CDR3 DNA is TGTGCCAGCAGCGCCCCGGACCGACTGGACACTGAAGCTTTCTTT. Translation: CASSAPDRLDTEAFF. Full variable domain (missing parts from reference TRBV7-9 and TRBJ1-1): DTGVSQNPRHKITKRGQNVTFRCDPISEHNRLYWYRQTLGQGPEFLTYFQNEAQLEKSRLLSDRFSAERPKGSFSTLEIQRTEQGDSAMYLCASSAPDRLDTEAFFGQGTRLTVV.

The table lists this clonotype with many counts. The gene calls are TRBV2 and TRBJ1-6; D remains unclear. The CDR3 is 12 amino acids. V gave up 6 bases and J gave up 8 bases, with 8 bases separating them. The germline V gene has CDR1 SNHLY and CDR2 FYNNEI. CDR3 nucleotide sequence: TGTGCCAGCAGGGCGAGGGATTCACCCCTCCACTTT. This gives the protein CASRARDSPLHF.

This clonotype was counted many times. The genes are TRBV12-3 or TRBV12-4 and TRBJ2-5, with D maybe TRBD1 (6 bases). The CDR3 has 15 residues. Trimming removed 6 bases at V and 7 bases at J, with 21 bases between. CDR3 in amino acids: CASRKEQGSWGTQYF. DNA for the CDR3: TGTGCCAGCAGAAAAGAACAGGGATCCTGGGGGACCCAGTACTTC.

This clonotype showed up many times. The chain combines TRBV6-1 with TRBJ1-4; no clear D. Germline lookup yields CDR1 MNHNS and CDR2 SASEGT. V shed 3 bases and J shed 8 bases, with 13 bases lying between them. The CDR3 sequence is 14 residues long. CDR3: CASSEDYVGEKLFF. Written as DNA, the CDR3 is TGTGCCAGCAGTGAGGATTACGTGGGCGAAAAACTGTTTTTT.

This clonotype was observed at least ten times. The gene calls are TRBV6-1 and TRBJ2-2; D possibly uses TRBD1 or TRBD2 (5 bases each). The CDR3 length is 13 residues. Trimming removed 6 bases at V and 6 bases at J, with 11 bases between. Germline CDR1 and CDR2: MNHNS and SASEGT. In DNA form, the CDR3 reads TGTGCCAGCAGGCCTCAGGGAGCCGGGGAGCTGTTTTTT. Amino acids: CASRPQGAGELFF.

As to this clonotype: At one boundary the junction diverges from the germline segment, which might be a read error. DNA for the CDR3: TGCGCCAGCAGTCAGTCCGCCCCGGGACAGGCCCAAGAGACCCAGTACTTC. Translated, it gives CASSQSAPGQAQETQYF. This rearrangement joins TRBV5-5 to TRBJ2-5; 8 positions agree with TRBD1. Germline assignment: CDR1 SGHKS and CDR2 YYEKEE (reference sequence). This CDR3 comprises 17 residues.

Ten or more counts support this clonotype. The chain uses TRBV28 and TRBJ2-3; TRBD2 agrees at 8 bases. The ends lost 6 bases at V and 2 bases at J; junction bases unmatched: 10. Germline assignment: CDR1 MDHEN and CDR2 SYDVKM. The CDR3 has 16 amino acids. CDR3 region: CASSSQLAEITDTQYF. CDR3 in DNA: TGTGCCAGCAGCTCCCAACTAGCGGAAATCACAGATACGCAGTATTTT.

In this sample, this clonotype turned up many times. The chain couples TRBV11-3 to TRBJ2-2; 10 nucleotides align to TRBD2. The CDR3 runs 16 residues. V lost 2 bases and J lost 2; bases outside the gene matches: 2. Germline CDR1 SGHNT, CDR2 YENEEA. The CDR3 is CASSLRTSGNTGELFF. In DNA form, the CDR3 reads TGTGCCAGCAGCTTAAGGACTAGCGGAAACACCGGGGAGCTGTTTTTT.

This clonotype was recorded many times. This sequence joins TRBV3-1 and TRBJ1-1; D gene uncertain. V gave up 2 bases and J gave up 1 base, with 8 bases separating them. Germline CDR1 LGHDT, CDR2 YNNKEL (reference sequence). The CDR3 spans 14 residues. CDR3 sequence: CASSQSYGNTEAFF. The CDR3 DNA reads TGTGCCAGCAGCCAAAGTTACGGGAACACTGAAGCTTTCTTT.

The table lists this clonotype with many counts. The chain has TRBV7-6 and TRBJ2-3; tentative D call: TRBD2 (5 bases). V lost 5 bases, J lost 0 bases, and 12 bases lay in between. Germline V gene lookup returns CDR1 SGHVS and CDR2 FNYEAQ. The CDR3 consists of 15 residues. For the CDR3, the DNA is TGTGCCAGCAGCGCAATAGCGATTAGCACAGATACGCAGTATTTT. It yields the protein CASSAIAISTDTQYF.

This clonotype was detected a few times. The V gene is TRBV5-1, the J gene TRBJ1-1, with D tentatively TRBD1 (5 bases). The CDR3 extends over 15 amino acids. Germline CDR1 SGHRS, CDR2 YFSETQ. V gave up 0 bases and J gave up 2 bases, with 11 bases separating them. CDR3 amino acids: CASSLAAGFNTEAFF. CDR3 in DNA: TGCGCCAGCAGCTTGGCCGCAGGGTTCAACACTGAAGCTTTCTTT.

This clonotype was observed many times. J is TRBJ2-7 and V is TRBV7-6, with 7 bases that match TRBD1. Germline trimming cut 6 bases from V and 6 bases from J; bases unmatched to any gene: 11. The CDR3 loop spans 14 amino acids. Per the germline V gene, CDR1 is SGHVS and CDR2 is FNYEAQ. DNA of the CDR3: TGTGCCAGCAGAAAAGACAGGGTAACGGTCGAGCAGTACTTC. As protein: CASRKDRVTVEQYF.

This clonotype was counted ten times or more. The chain couples TRBV20-1 to TRBJ2-5; D is perhaps TRBD2 (5 bases). CDR1 DFQATT and CDR2 SNEGSKA come from the germline V gene (reference sequence). Trimming stripped 6 bases from V and 5 bases from J, with 10 bases between. The CDR3 has 11 residues. DNA for the CDR3: TGCAGTGCCCAGAGGGTGGAGACCCAGTACTTC. It codes for CSAQRVETQYF.

This clonotype was recorded at least ten times. J is TRBJ2-5 and V is TRBV6-1, with TRBD2 matching over 7 bases. The CDR3 is 17 residues long. CDR1 is MNHNS, CDR2 SASEGT, per germline. Trimming cost V 4 bases and J 7 bases; bases outside gene matches: 18. CDR3 DNA: TGTGCCAGCAGTGCACTCCCGGGTGGTGCGGGAGAGGGGACCCAGTACTTC. Translated: CASSALPGGAGEGTQYF.

This clonotype was recorded many times. This sequence joins TRBV2 and TRBJ1-5; D is perhaps TRBD1 (6 bases). Germline assignment: CDR1 SNHLY and CDR2 FYNNEI. The CDR3 spans 15 residues. Trimming removed 7 bases at V and 1 base at J, with 14 bases between. CDR3: CASKESGQSNQPQHF. The CDR3 nucleotides are TGTGCCAGCAAGGAATCGGGACAAAGCAATCAGCCCCAGCATTTT.

This clonotype was observed a handful of times. V gene TRBV20-1 combines with J gene TRBJ1-2; 7 positions match TRBD1. Germline lookup yields CDR1 DFQATT and CDR2 SNEGSKA (reference sequence). This CDR3 region has 13 residues. Trimming at V came to 6 bases and at J to 2 bases, leaving 6 bases not matched to a gene. The CDR3 region has the DNA TGCAGTGCCGCCACAGGGGCAAACTATGGCTACACCTTC. It specifies CSAATGANYGYTF.

To note about this clonotype: With a much larger clone just one base away, this may be a read error. V usage is TRBV6-2 or TRBV6-3 and J usage is TRBJ2-7; D possibly corresponds to TRBD2 (5 bases). V lost 4 bases and J 6 bases, leaving 16 bases between the germline ends. Germline values: CDR1 MNHEY, CDR2 SVGEGT. The CDR3 has 14 amino acids. This chain's CDR3 is CASSSDGVFTEQYF. CDR3 bases: TGTGCCAGCAGTTCCGACGGGGTTTTTACCGAGCAGTACTTC.

This clonotype was observed at least ten times. The rearrangement uses TRBV7-2 and TRBJ2-3; possible D gene TRBD1, 6 bases. V dropped 1 base and J dropped 2 bases, with 10 bases sitting between them. The CDR3 totals 15 residues. Germline-derived CDR1 and CDR2 are SGHTA and FQGNSA. CDR3 nucleotide sequence: TGTGCCAGCAGCTTAGTGGGGGCCGACACAGATACGCAGTATTTT. This gives the protein CASSLVGADTDTQYF.

The chain is built from TRBV2 and TRBJ1-4; 7 bases align to TRBD1. Germline CDR1 SNHLY, CDR2 FYNNEI. This CDR3 is built from 14 residues. Trimming removed 6 bases from V and 4 bases from J; junction bases left unmatched: 5. The CDR3 DNA reads as TGTGCCAGCAGCGCGGACAGGAATAATGAAAAACTGTTTTTT. Its translation: CASSADRNNEKLFF.

This clonotype was seen repeatedly, ten times or more. V usage is TRBV18 and J usage is TRBJ2-1; possibly TRBD1 or TRBD2 for D (5 bases each). This CDR3 region has 13 residues. Germline CDR1 is KGHSH and CDR2 is LQKENI. Trimming cost V 6 bases and J 8 bases, with 14 bases left between them. CDR3 DNA: TGTGCCAGCTCCCGGACACTAGGGGATGAGCAGTTCTTC. Translation: CASSRTLGDEQFF.

This sequence joins TRBV11-3 and TRBJ2-7, with TRBD1 matching over 7 bases. CDR1 and CDR2 from the germline V gene are SGHNT and YENEEA. V was clipped by 0 bases and J by 2 bases; unmatched bases: 4. The CDR3 is made up of 15 amino acids. CDR3 bases: TGTGCCAGCAGCTTAGATTGGCAGGGGGCCTACGAGCAGTACTTC. This sequence encodes CASSLDWQGAYEQYF.

This clonotype showed up many times. This sequence joins TRBV14 and TRBJ1-1, with no clear D. Per germline, CDR1 SGHDN and CDR2 FVKESK. The V and J ends lost 0 bases and 5 bases respectively, with 4 bases between them. The CDR3 sequence is 12 residues long. CDR3 bases: TGTGCCAGCAGCCAAGACTGGACTGAAGCTTTCTTT. Translation: CASSQDWTEAFF.

The chain combines TRBV11-2 with TRBJ2-3, with 10 bases that match TRBD2. V shed 5 bases and J 1 base; nucleotides not matched to a gene: 6. CDR1 SGHAT and CDR2 FQNNGV come from the germline V gene. The CDR3 is 16 amino acids. CDR3 nucleotides: TGTGCCAGCAGCAAAACCGGGACTAGCGGCACAGATACGCAGTATTTT. Its translation is CASSKTGTSGTDTQYF.

This rearrangement joins TRBV2 to TRBJ2-5; D remains ambiguous. The V gene's germline CDR1 is SNHLY and CDR2 FYNNEI. The ends were cut back, 6 bases at V and 4 bases at J, with 12 bases in the middle. This CDR3 contains 13 residues. CDR3 sequence reads: CASSSIPRETQYF. CDR3 in DNA: TGTGCCAGCAGCTCTATCCCGAGAGAGACCCAGTACTTC.

V usage is TRBV20-1 and J usage is TRBJ2-7; D assignment may be TRBD1 or TRBD2 (5 bases each). Germline V gene data show CDR1 as DFQATT and CDR2 as SNEGSKA (reference sequence). The CDR3 runs to 13 residues. Trimming took off 5 bases at V and 2 bases at J, with 13 bases between the two ends. The CDR3 loop reads CSAAGTRTYEQYF. The CDR3 DNA sequence: TGCAGTGCTGCCGGGACCCGAACCTACGAGCAGTACTTC.

This clonotype was recorded many times. The chain combines TRBV7-9 with TRBJ2-3; D might be TRBD2 (6 bases). Germline values: CDR1 SEHNR, CDR2 FQNEAQ (reference sequence). This CDR3 region has 14 residues. V was shortened by 5 bases and J by 12 bases, with 21 bases between the two germline ends. This CDR3 is CASSPKGLATPQYF. The CDR3 nucleotides read TGTGCCAGCAGCCCCAAGGGGCTAGCGACACCCCAGTATTTT. Variable domain in full (rest from reference TRBV7-9 and TRBJ2-3): DTGVSQNPRHKITKRGQNVTFRCDPISEHNRLYWYRQTLGQGPEFLTYFQNEAQLEKSRLLSDRFSAERPKGSFSTLEIQRTEQGDSAMYLCASSPKGLATPQYFGPGTRLTVL.

This clonotype was detected many times. The V call is TRBV27, the J call TRBJ2-7, with 8 bases aligning to TRBD1. Germline-derived CDR1 and CDR2 are MNHEY and SMNVEV (reference sequence). The CDR3 sequence is 13 residues long. Trimming took 6 bases from V and 2 from J; bases not matched to a gene: 3. CDR3 loop: CASSRTGTYEQYF. CDR3 nucleotide sequence: TGTGCCAGCAGCCGGACAGGGACCTACGAGCAGTACTTC.

This clonotype was found many times. CDR3 sequence reads: CASSQDRGQGLNTEAFF. Written as DNA, the CDR3 is TGTGCCAGCAGCCAAGATAGGGGACAGGGGTTGAACACTGAAGCTTTCTTT. V usage is TRBV4-2 and J usage is TRBJ1-1; 10 bases line up with TRBD1. The CDR3 has 17 amino acids. V lost 0 bases, J lost 0 bases, and 4 bases stayed unmatched. CDR1 is LGHNA and CDR2 is YNFKEQ in the germline V gene.

This clonotype was seen repeatedly, ten times or more. This chain links TRBV12-3 or TRBV12-4 with TRBJ2-7, with D perhaps TRBD1 or TRBD2 (6 bases each). The CDR3 is made up of 11 amino acids. V shed 7 bases and J shed 10 bases, with 14 bases lying between them. The CDR3 nucleotides are TGTGCCAGCACCCTTGGGGGGCCTCAGTACTTC. Encoded protein: CASTLGGPQYF.

This clonotype was recorded many times. The genes are TRBV7-3 and TRBJ2-2; the match to TRBD2 covers 7 bases. In germline, CDR1 is SGHTA, CDR2 FQGTGA. CDR3 length equals 15 residues. V was clipped by 0 bases and J by 6 bases; unmatched bases: 4. In nucleotides, the CDR3 is TGTGCCAGCAGCTTAACCCAGGGAGGGGCCGGGGAGCTGTTTTTT. It translates to CASSLTQGGAGELFF.

This clonotype was seen a few times. The chain couples TRBV6-1 to TRBJ1-4; D gene unclear. The length of the CDR3 is 15 residues. The V gene's germline CDR1 is MNHNS and CDR2 SASEGT. V was trimmed by 5 bases and J by 5 bases, leaving 15 bases between them. The CDR3 nucleotides are TGTGCCAGCAGTCCAATCGGGAGAGGGAATGAAAAACTGTTTTTT. Encoded protein: CASSPIGRGNEKLFF.

The V gene is TRBV19, the J gene TRBJ2-5; a possible D gene is TRBD1 (5 bases). Trimming stripped 7 bases from V and 1 base from J, with 13 bases between. CDR3 length: 14 residues. CDR1 LNHDA and CDR2 SQIVND come from the germline V gene (reference sequence). CDR3 in amino acids: CASTWGSRQETQYF. The DNA of the CDR3 is TGTGCCAGTACCTGGGGCAGTCGCCAAGAGACCCAGTACTTC. The complete variable domain, with remaining parts taken from reference TRBV19 and TRBJ2-5, reads DGGITQSPKYLFRKEGQNVTLSCEQNLNHDAMYWYRQDPGQGLRLIYYSQIVNDFQKGDIAEGYSVSREKKESFPLTVTSAQKNPTAFYLCASTWGSRQETQYFGPGTRLLVL.